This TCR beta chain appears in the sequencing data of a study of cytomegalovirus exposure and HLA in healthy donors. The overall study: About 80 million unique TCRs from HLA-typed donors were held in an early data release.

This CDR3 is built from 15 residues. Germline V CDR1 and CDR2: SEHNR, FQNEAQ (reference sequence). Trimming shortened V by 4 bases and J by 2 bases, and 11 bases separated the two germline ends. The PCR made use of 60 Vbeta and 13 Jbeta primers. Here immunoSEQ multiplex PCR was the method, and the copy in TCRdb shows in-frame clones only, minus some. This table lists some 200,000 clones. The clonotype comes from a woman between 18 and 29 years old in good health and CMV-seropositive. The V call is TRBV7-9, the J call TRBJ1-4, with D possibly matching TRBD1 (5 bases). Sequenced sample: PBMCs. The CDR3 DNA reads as TGTGCCAGCAGCTCCGTATCAGGGACTAATGAAAAACTGTTTTTT. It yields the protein CASSSVSGTNEKLFF.